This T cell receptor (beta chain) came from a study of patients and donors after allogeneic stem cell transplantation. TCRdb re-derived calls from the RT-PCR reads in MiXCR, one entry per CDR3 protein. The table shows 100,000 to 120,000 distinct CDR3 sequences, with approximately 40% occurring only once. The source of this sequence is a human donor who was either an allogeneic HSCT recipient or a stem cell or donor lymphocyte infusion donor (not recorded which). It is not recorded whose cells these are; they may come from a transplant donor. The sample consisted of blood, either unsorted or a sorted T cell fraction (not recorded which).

CDR3 residues: CATSRDTGANTDTQYF. The CDR3 bases are TGTGCCACCAGCAGGGACACAGGGGCAAACACAGATACGCAGTATTTT. The genes are TRBV15 and TRBJ2-3; 7 positions match TRBD1. This CDR3 has 16 amino acids. The germline CDR1 and CDR2 sequences are LNHNV and YYDKDF (reference sequence). V shed 3 bases and J 2 bases; nucleotides not matched to a gene: 8.